This entry concerns a single T cell receptor beta chain. Its cognate antigen is unknown. This sample was taken from a study of shared clonotypes between healthy human individuals. The table came from immunoSEQ multiplex PCR; TCRdb's copy has only in-frame clones and leaves some out. Of over a million clones listed, 75% to 80% are singletons. General study findings and limits: The represented genetic and exposure-history diversity was limited by the small number of donors. Non-shared clonotypes were found to have lower generation probabilities than the clonotypes that were shared by all four of the sorted-subset donors.

The sequence was obtained from a young man in good health. Some clones in this sample may be carry-over from other donors' samples. Source material: memory CD4+ T cells from PBMCs. Subset specified: CD45RA-negative fraction.

The CDR3 nucleotides read TGCAGTGCGGTATCTTACGAGCAGTACTTC. It specifies CSAVSYEQYF. The chain is built from TRBV20-1 and TRBJ2-7; D ambiguous. Germline V gene lookup returns CDR1 DFQATT and CDR2 SNEGSKA (reference sequence). Trimming shortened V by 6 bases and J by 4 bases, and 7 bases separated the two germline ends. There are 10 residues in the CDR3.